The rows below give T cell receptor beta chains drawn from one sample of a study of T cells after somatic rescue of genetic block. Data came from immunoSEQ multiplex PCR; TCRdb stores just in-frame clones and leaves some out. The sample records around 70,000 clones, roughly 90% being singletons. Specimen: peripheral blood mononuclear cells (PBMCs). The receptor set was obtained from a man aged 35 to 55. Both conserved end residues are part of each CDR3. A D gene is named only where the DNA matches it firmly. Clone size, where shown, is once, few, many, or a class for clones that have expanded.

>TRBD1|TRBV18|once|TRBJ2-2
CASSPYRTGSSGELFF
TGTGCCAGCTCACCTTACCGGACAGGGTCCTCCGGGGAGCTGTTTTTT
>NA|TRBV6-5|NA|TRBJ2-2
CASRPQGYGELFF
TGTGCCAGCAGACCACAGGGTTACGGGGAGCTGTTTTTT
>NA|TRBV5-4|NA|TRBJ2-3
CASSLLADTQYF
TGTGCCAGCAGCCTACTAGCAGATACGCAGTATTTT
>NA|TRBV2|NA|TRBJ2-2
CASSQANTGELFF
TGTGCCAGCTCTCAGGCGAACACCGGGGAGCTGTTTTTT
>TRBD1|TRBV7-6|NA|TRBJ2-2
CASSPSIPDRGNTGELFF
TGTGCCAGCAGCCCAAGCATCCCGGACAGGGGAAACACCGGGGAGCTGTTTTTT
>NA|TRBV2|NA|TRBJ2-3
CASRYIVDTQYF
TGTGCCAGCAGGTATATAGTAGATACGCAGTATTTT
>NA|TRBV28|NA|TRBJ2-2
CASTETVGPRELFF
TGTGCCAGCACCGAGACGGTCGGGCCCCGGGAGCTGTTTTTT
>NA|TRBV27|NA|TRBJ2-1
CASSLRSEYNEQFF
TGTGCCAGCAGTCTACGATCTGAGTACAATGAGCAGTTCTTC
>NA|TRBV27|NA|TRBJ1-1
CASSLRGNTEAFF
TGTGCCAGCAGTTTGAGGGGGAACACTGAAGCTTTCTTT
>NA|TRBV11-3|NA|TRBJ2-7
CASSKGYEQYF
TGTGCCAGCAGCAAGGGGTACGAGCAGTACTTC
>NA|TRBV5-1|NA|TRBJ2-1
CASSLGQPYNEQFF
TGCGCCAGCAGCTTGGGACAGCCTTACAATGAGCAGTTCTTC
>NA|TRBV10-1|NA|TRBJ1-4
CASSDRRNEKLFF
TGCGCCAGCAGTGACAGGCGTAATGAAAAACTGTTTTTT
>TRBD1|TRBV28|NA|TRBJ1-4
CASSSTGTGGRGEKLFF
TGTGCCAGCAGCTCAACGGGGACAGGGGGGAGAGGTGAAAAACTGTTTTTT
>NA|TRBV28|NA|TRBJ1-4
CASSWWTHEKLFF
TGTGCCAGCAGTTGGTGGACCCATGAAAAACTGTTTTTT
>NA|TRBV7-9|NA|TRBJ2-1
CASSLQGLSSYNEQFF
TGTGCCAGCAGCTTACAGGGACTGAGCTCCTACAATGAGCAGTTCTTC
>TRBD1|TRBV10-3|NA|TRBJ2-3
CAIRGQGEDTQYF
TGTGCCATCAGAGGACAGGGTGAAGATACGCAGTATTTT
>TRBD1|TRBV7-9|NA|TRBJ1-3
CASSTGTGGTGNTIYF
TGTGCCAGCAGCACAGGGACAGGAGGCACTGGAAACACCATATATTTT
>TRBD1|TRBV5-1|NA|TRBJ2-1
CASSGGTGGNEQFF
TGCGCCAGCAGCGGAGGGACAGGGGGGAATGAGCAGTTCTTC
>NA|TRBV27|NA|TRBJ2-1
CASTPGSRNFYNEQFF
TGTGCCAGCACCCCGGGGAGTCGTAATTTCTACAATGAGCAGTTCTTC
>TRBD1|TRBV6-1|few|TRBJ1-2
CASRADRDSDGYTF
TGTGCCAGCAGGGCGGACAGGGACTCTGATGGCTACACCTTC
>NA|TRBV10-1|NA|TRBJ2-3
CASSESKWDGHTDTQYF
TGCGCCAGCAGTGAGTCGAAGTGGGACGGACACACAGATACGCAGTATTTT
>TRBD2|TRBV7-2|NA|TRBJ2-1
CASSPLAGGEQFF
TGTGCCAGCAGCCCCTTAGCGGGGGGTGAGCAGTTCTTC
>TRBD2|TRBV14|NA|TRBJ2-3
CASSQVTSGRPTQYF
TGTGCCAGCAGCCAAGTGACTAGCGGGAGGCCTACGCAGTATTTT
>NA|TRBV19|NA|TRBJ2-7
CASSISFFGEPEQYF
TGTGCCAGTAGTATAAGTTTTTTCGGCGAGCCAGAGCAGTACTTC
>TRBD2|TRBV18|NA|TRBJ2-7
CASSPSGRAHEQYF
TGTGCCAGCTCACCTAGCGGGAGGGCTCACGAGCAGTACTTC
>TRBD1|TRBV4-1|NA|TRBJ2-1
CASSPGGGGEQFF
TGCGCCAGCAGCCCAGGGGGTGGGGGAGAGCAGTTCTTC
>NA|TRBV5-1|NA|TRBJ2-3
CASSTSNTDTQYF
TGCGCCAGCAGCACGAGCAACACAGATACGCAGTATTTT
>TRBD1|TRBV4-1|NA|TRBJ2-7
CASSQTDRLGSYEQYF
TGCGCCAGCAGCCAAACGGACAGGCTGGGGTCCTACGAGCAGTACTTC
>NA|TRBV19|NA|TRBJ1-4
CATSGSVNEKLFF
TGTGCCACCTCGGGGTCGGTTAATGAAAAACTGTTTTTT
>NA|TRBV6-5|NA|TRBJ2-7
CASSIRDQAHEQYF
TGTGCCAGCAGTATCCGGGACCAGGCCCACGAGCAGTACTTC
>TRBD2|TRBV5-6|NA|TRBJ2-1
CASSLAGTSVDNEQFF
TGTGCCAGCAGCTTGGCCGGGACTAGCGTCGACAATGAGCAGTTCTTC
>TRBD1|TRBV19|NA|TRBJ1-1
CASSWDRAGTEAFF
TGTGCCAGTAGTTGGGACAGGGCGGGCACTGAAGCTTTCTTT
>NA|TRBV4-2|NA|TRBJ2-7
CASSQEGPGSYEQYF
TGTGCCAGCAGCCAAGAGGGTCCAGGGTCCTACGAGCAGTACTTC
>TRBD2|TRBV5-4|NA|TRBJ2-7
CASSAMTSGRGYEQYF
TGTGCCAGCAGCGCCATGACTAGCGGGCGAGGCTACGAGCAGTACTTC
>NA|TRBV9|NA|TRBJ2-1
CASSVDPAVTRYNEQFF
TGTGCCAGCAGCGTAGACCCCGCGGTGACTCGCTACAATGAGCAGTTCTTC
>NA|TRBV23-1|NA|TRBJ1-4
CASRRGESNEKLFF
TGCGCCAGCAGGCGAGGGGAGTCTAATGAAAAACTGTTTTTT
>NA|TRBV2|once|TRBJ1-4
CASSEQAGEKLFF
TGTGCCAGCAGTGAACAAGCGGGTGAAAAACTGTTTTTT
>NA|TRBV30|NA|TRBJ2-3
CAWSVQKDTQYF
TGTGCCTGGAGTGTACAAAAAGATACGCAGTATTTT
>NA|TRBV30|NA|TRBJ1-4
CAFGGGANEKLFF
TGTGCCTTTGGGGGGGGAGCTAATGAAAAACTGTTTTTT
>NA|TRBV19|few|TRBJ1-5
CASSMMEGSNQPQHF
TGTGCCAGTAGTATGATGGAGGGTAGCAATCAGCCCCAGCATTTT
>NA|TRBV6-5|NA|TRBJ1-4
CASSFRVGEKLFF
TGTGCCAGCAGTTTCAGGGTGGGTGAAAAACTGTTTTTT
>NA|TRBV25-1|NA|TRBJ2-1
CASSNTPGGADYNEQFF
TGTGCCAGCAGTAATACCCCTGGGGGGGCGGACTACAATGAGCAGTTCTTC
>TRBD1|TRBV6-4|NA|TRBJ2-3
CASSDSGGTGDDTQYF
TGTGCCAGCAGTGACTCGGGTGGGACAGGGGACGATACGCAGTATTTT
>NA|TRBV27|NA|TRBJ1-3
CASSSRVAGNTIYF
TGTGCCAGCAGTTCCAGGGTTGCTGGAAACACCATATATTTT